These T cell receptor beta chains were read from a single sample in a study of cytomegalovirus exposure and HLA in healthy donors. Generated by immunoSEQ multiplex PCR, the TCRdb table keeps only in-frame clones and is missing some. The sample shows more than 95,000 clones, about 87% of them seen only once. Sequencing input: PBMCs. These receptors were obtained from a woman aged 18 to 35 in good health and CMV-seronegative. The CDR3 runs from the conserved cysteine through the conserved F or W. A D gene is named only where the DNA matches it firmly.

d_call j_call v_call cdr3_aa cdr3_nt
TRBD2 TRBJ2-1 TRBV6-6 CASTDGPAGVVNEQFF TGTGCCAGCACCGACGGTCCAGCGGGAGTGGTCAATGAGCAGTTCTTC
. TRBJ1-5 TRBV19 CASSMAGRSGFQPQHF TGTGCCAGTAGTATGGCGGGCAGGTCTGGGTTCCAGCCCCAGCATTTT
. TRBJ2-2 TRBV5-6 CASSFPTENTGELFF TGTGCCAGCAGCTTTCCGACAGAGAACACCGGGGAGCTGTTTTTT
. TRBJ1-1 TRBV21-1 CARTMDYRGNAFF TGTGCCCGAACGATGGACTACAGGGGGAATGCTTTCTTT
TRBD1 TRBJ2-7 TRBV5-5 CASRLGQGSSYEQYF TGTGCCAGCAGGCTGGGACAGGGGAGCTCCTACGAGCAGTACTTC
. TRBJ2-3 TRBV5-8 CASSSGQRSTDTQYF TGTGCCAGCAGCTCCGGACAGAGATCCACAGATACGCAGTATTTT
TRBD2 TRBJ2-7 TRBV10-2 CASSALAGVLYEQYF TGCGCCAGCAGTGCCTTAGCGGGAGTTCTTTACGAGCAGTACTTC
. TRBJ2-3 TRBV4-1 CASSQASTDTQYF TGCGCCAGCAGCCAAGCTAGCACAGATACGCAGTATTTT
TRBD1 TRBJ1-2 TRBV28 CASTTGDLDGYTF TGTGCCAGCACAACAGGGGATCTGGATGGCTACACCTTC
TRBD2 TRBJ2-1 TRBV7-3 CASSLYGTSANNEQFF TGTGCCAGCAGCTTATATGGGACTAGCGCAAACAATGAGCAGTTCTTC
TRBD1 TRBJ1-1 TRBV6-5 CASSRGTDTEAFF TGTGCCAGCAGCCGCGGGACAGACACTGAAGCTTTCTTT
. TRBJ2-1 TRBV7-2 CASSLGVSVNEQFF TGTGCCAGCAGCTTAGGGGTTAGCGTCAATGAGCAGTTCTTC
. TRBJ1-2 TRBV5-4 CASSPGNRGYTF TGTGCCAGCAGCCCAGGGAATCGTGGCTACACCTTC